This T cell receptor (beta chain) originates from a study of shared clonotypes between healthy human individuals. PBMC DNA, left unsorted, was sequenced on ten immunoSEQ deep assay plates. Profiled with immunoSEQ multiplex PCR; TCRdb holds only in-frame clones, not every one. The repertoire holds about 520,000 clones, with 65% to 85% as singletons. The CDR3 runs to 15 residues. Germline V gene lookup returns CDR1 MRHNA and CDR2 SNTAGT. As for this clone: A junction end diverges from the germline sequence, so it may reflect a read error.

This chain links TRBV6-4 with TRBJ2-2; 7 positions match TRBD1. Source material: PBMCs. The receptor comes from a woman aged 40 to 50 in good health. Some clones in this sample may be carry-over from other donors' samples. The CDR3 DNA reads TGTGCCAGCGGAAGACAGGGTCCTAAACACCGGGGAGCTGTTTTT. Its protein is CASGRQGPKHRGAVF.